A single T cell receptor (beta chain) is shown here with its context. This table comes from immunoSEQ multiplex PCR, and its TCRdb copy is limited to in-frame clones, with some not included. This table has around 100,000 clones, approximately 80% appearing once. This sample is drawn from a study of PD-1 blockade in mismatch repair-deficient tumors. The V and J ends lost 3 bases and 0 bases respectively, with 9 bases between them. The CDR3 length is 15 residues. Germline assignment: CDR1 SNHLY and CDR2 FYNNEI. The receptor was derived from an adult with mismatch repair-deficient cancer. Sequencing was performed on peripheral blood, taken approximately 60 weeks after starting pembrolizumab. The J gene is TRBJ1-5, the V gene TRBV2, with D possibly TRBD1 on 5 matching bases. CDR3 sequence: CASSEQGYSNQPQHF. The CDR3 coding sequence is TGTGCCAGCAGTGAGCAGGGTTATAGCAATCAGCCCCAGCATTTT.